Described below is a single T cell receptor (beta chain) sequence and its context. Its antigen is currently unknown. Germline CDR1 SGHTS, CDR2 YDEGEE. Trimming at V came to 7 bases and at J to 0 bases, leaving 10 bases not matched to a gene. This CDR3 contains 17 residues. The data were taken from a study of vaccination effects on CD4 cells after COVID-19. Across the whole study: Samples collected post-vaccine were obtained a median of 72 days after the second dose. General study results and limits: Convalescent patients numbered few in the study; early post-infection timepoints were missing entirely.

Under the ViraFEST assay, PBMC were stimulated with viral peptide pools so that antigen-specific CD4+ T cells expanded. Sequencing was performed afterwards. Following culture for about ten days, CD4+ T cells were isolated. Either the mRNA-1273 or the BNT162b2 vaccine was given to participants as two doses. Vaccinated recipients, who were negative for nucleocapsid antibodies, had no history of SARS-CoV-2 infection. The data were produced by immunoSEQ multiplex PCR, yet TCRdb's version contains in-frame clones alone and is incomplete. The sample includes approximately 30,000 clones, roughly 80% seen only once; the top ten take 1.4%.

The J gene is TRBJ2-3, the V gene TRBV5-8, with 11 bases matching TRBD2. The sequencing here drew on CD4+ T cells from PBMCs cultured with HCoV-NL63 spike peptides, taken after COVID-19 vaccination. The receptor was derived from a human donor who received a COVID-19 vaccine. Some clones in this sample may be carry-over from other donors' samples. CDR3 in DNA: TGTGCCAGCCCTTGGCTAGCGGGGGGACCTAGCACAGATACGCAGTATTTT. Protein product: CASPWLAGGPSTDTQYF.